This TCR beta chain is drawn from a study of T cells after yellow fever vaccination. At least ten counts were recorded for this clonotype. Its antigen is not known. Study conclusions and caveats: Reappearance after the booster was seen for most primary-vaccination clones, at approximately 97% CD4 and 85% to 90% CD8.

Generation of TCR cDNA used 5'RACE template switching (which added a universal primer site and UMIs). Via MiXCR, TCRdb re-called the 5' RACE reads, giving one row per CDR3 protein. The profile shows a few hundred thousand distinct CDR3 sequences, 2.5% to 3.5% of them singletons. The sample consisted of CD4+ T cells sorted from PBMCs, taken 10 days after the yellow fever booster vaccination. The receptor's source is a man younger than 35 who received the YFV17D yellow fever vaccine.

CDR3 in amino acids: CASSFGPGNEAFF. CDR3 sequence (DNA): TGCGCCAGCAGCTTTGGGCCGGGAAACGAAGCTTTCTTT. The rearrangement uses TRBV5-1 and TRBJ1-1; D not resolved. CDR3 length: 13 amino acids. Germline lookup yields CDR1 SGHRS and CDR2 YFSETQ. V lost 2 bases and J lost 8, with 13 bases in between.